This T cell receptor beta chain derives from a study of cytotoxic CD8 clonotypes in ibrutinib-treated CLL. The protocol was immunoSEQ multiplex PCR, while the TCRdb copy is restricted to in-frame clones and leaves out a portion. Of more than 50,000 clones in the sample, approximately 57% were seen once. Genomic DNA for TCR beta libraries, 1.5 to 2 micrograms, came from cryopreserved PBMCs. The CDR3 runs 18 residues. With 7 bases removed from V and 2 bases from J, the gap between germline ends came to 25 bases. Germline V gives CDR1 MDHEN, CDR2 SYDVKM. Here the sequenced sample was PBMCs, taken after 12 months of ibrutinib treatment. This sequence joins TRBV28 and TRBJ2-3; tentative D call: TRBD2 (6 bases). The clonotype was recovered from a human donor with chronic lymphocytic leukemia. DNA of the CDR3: TGTGCCAGCACTACAATCGGGAGTGCGTGGACCACCACAGATACGCAGTATTTT. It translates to CASTTIGSAWTTTDTQYF.